This T cell receptor beta chain was identified during a study of control samples from healthy donors and cancer patients. Here immunoSEQ multiplex PCR was the method, and the copy in TCRdb shows in-frame clones only, minus some. The sample records some 90,000 clones, 70% to 90% being singletons. V dropped 2 bases and J dropped 6 bases, with 7 bases sitting between them. The germline V gene encodes CDR1 SGHTS and CDR2 YDEGEE. The CDR3 has 12 amino acids. The V gene is TRBV5-8, the J gene TRBJ2-3; no clear D gene. Sequencing used blood. The TCR was taken from a woman aged 45 to 65 in good health. The CDR3 DNA follows: TGTGCCAGCAGCTTCGATATGGATACGCAGTATTTT. Protein product: CASSFDMDTQYF.